This T cell receptor (beta chain) was retrieved from a study of T-cell reconstitution after alpha-beta-depleted transplantation in children. Preparation of the TCRbeta library was carried out with unique molecular identifiers. TCRdb redid the calling of the PCR reads with MiXCR, one entry per CDR3 protein. The sample consists of 300,000 to 400,000 distinct CDR3 sequences, approximately 23% of them appearing once. V lost 4 bases, J lost 8 bases, and 5 bases stayed unmatched. There are 15 residues in the CDR3. Germline loops: CDR1 SGHRS, CDR2 YFSETQ. This clonotype was found a few times. V usage is TRBV5-1 and J usage is TRBJ2-1, with 14 bases aligning to TRBD2. The source was PBMCs, mostly from graft donor cells, collected 180 days after TCRalphabeta/CD19-depleted stem cell transplant. The receptor comes from a male patient younger than 18 who had a stem cell transplant for acute lymphoblastic leukemia, so the T cells may come from the graft donor. The CDR3 loop reads CASSLGTSGSDEQFF. The CDR3, as DNA: TGCGCCAGCAGCCTAGGGACTAGCGGGAGCGATGAGCAGTTCTTC.